Listed here are 23 T cell receptor beta chains from one sample, sequenced in a study of identical twins. TCRdb called the 5' RACE reads again in MiXCR, with one record for every CDR3 protein. The repertoire consists of about 810,000 distinct CDR3 sequences, with 12% occurring once and the leading ten covering 1.5% to 2%. These data also featured in a second study, about yellow fever vaccine responses in identical twins.

The sequenced sample was PBMCs. The receptors originated from a woman younger than 35 in good health.

The chain links TRBV3-1 to TRBJ1-5; 9 nucleotides match TRBD1. Germline loops: CDR1 LGHDT, CDR2 YNNKEL (reference sequence). The CDR3 contains 14 residues. V was clipped by 0 bases and J by 16 bases; unmatched bases: 10. The CDR3, as DNA: TGTGCCAGCAGCCAAGATGGAGGGACAGGGCTAATCCATTTT. It translates to CASSQDGGTGLIHF.

This clonotype was picked up a small number of times. The V call is TRBV29-1, the J call TRBJ1-2; no firm D call. Trimming took off 7 bases at V and 0 bases at J, with 15 bases between the two ends. The CDR3 length is 14 residues. The germline V gene encodes CDR1 SQVTM and CDR2 ANQGSEA. The CDR3 here is CSAREQTSNYGYTF. The CDR3 coding sequence is TGCAGCGCTCGAGAACAGACCTCTAACTATGGCTACACCTTC.

The J gene is TRBJ2-7, the V gene TRBV4-1, with D unresolved. V gave up 2 bases and J gave up 4 bases, with 15 bases separating them. The germline V gene encodes CDR1 MGHRA and CDR2 YSYEKL. The CDR3 has 15 amino acids. CDR3 DNA sequence: TGCGCCAGCAGCCAAACGGTTGGTCTTCAATACGAGCAGTACGTC. Residues: CASSQTVGLQYEQYV.

There are a few counts of this clonotype. This chain links TRBV28 with TRBJ2-3, with D unclear. The germline V and J ends were trimmed by 1 base and 2 bases, with 13 bases remaining between them. This CDR3 has 16 amino acids. Germline V gives CDR1 MDHEN, CDR2 SYDVKM. CDR3 nucleotides: TGTGCCAGCAGTTTATATCCGGTCCAGAACACAGATACGCAGTATTTT. Protein: CASSLYPVQNTDTQYF.

The V gene is TRBV27, the J gene TRBJ2-5; D is possibly TRBD1 or TRBD2 (5 bases each). Per germline, CDR1 MNHEY and CDR2 SMNVEV (reference sequence). The length of the CDR3 is 15 residues. Between the trimmed V and J ends, which lost 3 bases and 2 bases, there was a span of 13 bases. CDR3 nucleotide sequence: TGTGCCAGCAGTTTTAGGGGACGTCTTCAAGAGACCCAGTACTTC. It is translated as CASSFRGRLQETQYF.

The V and J genes are TRBV3-1 and TRBJ1-1; D not resolved. CDR1 is LGHDT and CDR2 is YNNKEL in the germline V gene (reference sequence). Trimming stripped 1 base from V and 0 bases from J, with 6 bases between. There are 14 residues in the CDR3. CDR3 bases: TGTGCCAGCAGCCAAGGCCCTGTGAACACTGAAGCTTTCTTT. Translation: CASSQGPVNTEAFF.

This sequence joins TRBV15 and TRBJ2-7; D uncertain. Trimming shortened V by 3 bases and J by 2 bases, and 8 bases separated the two germline ends. Germline V CDR1 and CDR2: LNHNV, YYDKDF (reference sequence). This CDR3 is 13 amino acids long. In DNA form, the CDR3 reads TGTGCCACCAGCAGGAATTACGCCTACGAGCAGTACGTC. Protein sequence: CATSRNYAYEQYV.

The table lists this clonotype with many counts. The chain combines TRBV10-3 with TRBJ2-1; 8 nucleotides align to TRBD2. Per germline, CDR1 ENHRY and CDR2 SYGVKD. V shed 8 bases and J 8 bases; nucleotides not matched to a gene: 14. This CDR3 region has 15 residues. The CDR3 DNA follows: TGTGCCATCCGGGCCGGGGCGGGAGGTTCCTATGAGCAGTTCTTC. Translation gives CAIRAGAGGSYEQFF.

Notes on this clonotype: Relative to the germline gene, one junction end is altered; a read error may explain this. The J gene is TRBJ1-1, the V gene TRBV5-1; 7 nucleotides line up with TRBD1. This CDR3 spans 13 amino acids. Germline CDR1 SGHRS, CDR2 YFSETQ. CDR3 in amino acids: CASSLAQGRDALF. CDR3 nucleotides: TGCGCCAGCAGCTTGGCACAGGGGCGAGATGCTCTCTTT.

The chain couples TRBV5-1 to TRBJ2-1; 10 nucleotides align to TRBD1. The CDR3 has 16 residues. Germline values: CDR1 SGHRS, CDR2 YFSETQ. J gave up 3 bases and V 4 bases, and 7 bases lay outside the gene matches. For the CDR3, the DNA is TGCGCCAGCAGCCCCCGGACAGGGGGTTTCTACAATGAGCAGTTCTTC. Translating gives CASSPRTGGFYNEQFF. Filled out from reference TRBV5-1 and TRBJ2-1, the complete variable domain reads KAGVTQTPRYLIKTRGQQVTLSCSPISGHRSVSWYQQTPGQGLQFLFEYFSETQRNKGNFPGRFSGRQFSNSRSEMNVSTLELGDSALYLCASSPRTGGFYNEQFFGPGTRLTVL.

This clonotype was counted ten times or more. The rearrangement joins TRBV6-1 to TRBJ2-4; 7 bases map to TRBD2. After removal of 6 bases from V and 5 bases from J, the junction contained 7 bases not matched to a gene. This CDR3 has 14 amino acids. Germline V lookup: CDR1 MNHNS, CDR2 SASEGT. CDR3 residues: CASRRRDYENIQYF. In DNA, the CDR3 is TGTGCCAGCAGGAGGCGGGACTATGAAAACATTCAGTACTTC.

The V call is TRBV5-1, the J call TRBJ2-1; 15 nucleotides agree with TRBD2. The length of the CDR3 is 22 residues. Germline loops: CDR1 SGHRS, CDR2 YFSETQ. The trim removed 0 bases at V and 4 bases at J, leaving 17 bases unmatched. The CDR3 DNA is TGCGCCAGCAGCTTGGCGTCTCCCGGGACTAGCGGGAGGAGACCGGTTTACAATGAGCAGTTCTTC. This codes for CASSLASPGTSGRRPVYNEQFF.

This clonotype appeared many times. The chain has TRBV6-1 and TRBJ1-1; D call uncertain. V dropped 6 bases and J dropped 0 bases, with 14 bases sitting between them. This CDR3 spans 15 amino acids. CDR1 MNHNS and CDR2 SASEGT come from the germline V gene. DNA of the CDR3: TGTGCCAGCAGCCGCCAGCCGCCCGTGAACACTGAAGCTTTCTTT. Translating gives CASSRQPPVNTEAFF.

This clonotype has just a few counts. The V gene is TRBV7-9, the J gene TRBJ1-1; maybe TRBD1 (5 bases). Trimming removed 1 base at V and 1 base at J, with 16 bases between. The CDR3 sequence is 17 residues long. The germline V gene has CDR1 SEHNR and CDR2 FQNEAQ (reference sequence). The CDR3 DNA reads as TGTGCCAGCAGCTTAGAGGGAGGGGCGCTGTGGAACACTGAAGCTTTCTTT. It translates to CASSLEGGALWNTEAFF.

This clonotype was seen repeatedly, ten times or more. The V gene is TRBV10-3, the J gene TRBJ2-1; D not resolved. This CDR3 is built from 10 residues. The V end was cut by 10 bases, the J end by 7 bases, with 8 bases between. Per the germline V gene, CDR1 is ENHRY and CDR2 is SYGVKD. The CDR3: CATRANEQFF. CDR3 DNA: TGTGCCACTAGGGCAAATGAGCAGTTCTTC.

This clonotype was detected a few times. V is TRBV24-1 and J is TRBJ2-2, with D uncertain. V lost 9 bases and J lost 1, with 8 bases in between. Germline loops: CDR1 KGHDR, CDR2 SFDVKD. The CDR3 is 13 residues long. The CDR3 loop is CATRNLNTGELFF. The CDR3 DNA reads TGTGCCACCCGGAACTTGAACACCGGGGAGCTGTTTTTT.

This chain uses TRBV28 with TRBJ2-1; 9 bases agree with TRBD2. V dropped 6 bases and J dropped 3; count of bases not matched to a gene: 9. Per the germline V gene, CDR1 is MDHEN and CDR2 is SYDVKM. The CDR3 contains 16 residues. DNA for the CDR3: TGTGCCAGCAGGGGTAGCGGGAGTCCATACTACAATGAGCAGTTCTTC. Its translation is CASRGSGSPYYNEQFF.

This clonotype was seen just once. V usage is TRBV10-3 and J usage is TRBJ1-1, with D uncertain. V was pared by 0 bases and J by 4 bases, with 9 bases between. Looked up from germline, CDR1 is ENHRY and CDR2 is SYGVKD. The CDR3 is made up of 14 amino acids. The CDR3 is CAISESSAATEAFF. The CDR3 bases are TGTGCCATCAGTGAGTCCTCGGCGGCCACTGAAGCTTTCTTT.

V and J are TRBV5-5 and TRBJ1-2; tentatively, D is TRBD1 (6 bases). V lost 2 bases and J lost 3, with 17 bases in between. Germline assignment: CDR1 SGHKS and CDR2 YYEKEE (reference sequence). This CDR3 comprises 16 residues. This CDR3 is CASSFGGQNLYYGYTF. CDR3 coding DNA: TGTGCCAGCAGCTTCGGAGGACAGAACCTCTACTATGGCTACACCTTC.

This clonotype appeared a few times. V is TRBV3-1 and J is TRBJ2-1; a possible D gene is TRBD1 (6 bases). V lost 4 bases, J lost 0 bases, and 10 bases lay in between. Germline V CDR1 and CDR2: LGHDT, YNNKEL (reference sequence). The CDR3 extends over 15 amino acids. CDR3 loop: CASSRTEGSYNEQFF. In DNA, the CDR3 is TGTGCCAGCAGCCGGACAGAAGGCTCCTACAATGAGCAGTTCTTC.

The DNA for the CDR3 is TGTGCCAGCAGCGAACCCGGACACTTGTACGAGCAGTACTTC. Amino acid sequence: CASSEPGHLYEQYF. The gene calls are TRBV11-3 and TRBJ2-7; weak D call: TRBD1 (5 bases). Germline CDR1 reads SGHNT; CDR2 reads YENEEA. V was cut by 5 bases and J by 4 bases, with 15 bases left in between. The CDR3 has 14 amino acids. Based on the CDR3 plus reference TRBV11-3 and TRBJ2-7, the full variable domain is EAGVVQSPRYKIIEKKQPVAFWCNPISGHNTLYWYLQNLGQGPELLIRYENEEAVDDSQLPKDRFSAERLKGVDSTLKIQPAELGDSAVYLCASSEPGHLYEQYFGPGTRLTVT.

This clonotype was counted ten times or more. The V call is TRBV10-3, the J call TRBJ1-1; D is unresolved. The CDR3 extends over 14 amino acids. Trimming took off 4 bases at V and 0 bases at J, with 9 bases between the two ends. From germline, CDR1 is ENHRY and CDR2 SYGVKD. The CDR3 coding sequence is TGTGCCATCAGTGGATGGACGGTGAACACTGAAGCTTTCTTT. It encodes CAISGWTVNTEAFF.

This clonotype was detected a few times. This chain connects TRBV10-1 to TRBJ2-4; D perhaps matches TRBD2 (6 bases). Between the trimmed V and J ends, which lost 5 bases and 8 bases, there was a span of 13 bases. The CDR3 has 13 residues. CDR1 is WNHNN and CDR2 is SYGVQD in the germline V gene (reference sequence). In nucleotides, the CDR3 is TGCGCCAGCAGTAGGGAGGTGTTTGACATTCAGTACTTC. Its translation: CASSREVFDIQYF.